These 4 T cell receptor beta chains originate from one sample sequenced in a study of blood T cells in healthy people across ages. Together with a sample-barcoded 5' primer, a J-beta primer mix was included in a second PCR lasting 7 to 11 cycles. TCRdb reprocessed the 5' RACE reads with MiXCR, giving one entry per CDR3 protein. The sample shows approximately 780,000 distinct CDR3 sequences, around 24% of them seen only once. The data were also submitted as part of a second study, on T cells of mothers and their children.

The source material was blood. These receptors came from a boy aged 5-17 years in good health.

This clonotype was observed a few times. The gene calls are TRBV12-3 or TRBV12-4 and TRBJ2-1; 8 nucleotides align to TRBD2. J lost 5 bases, V lost 6 bases, and 18 bases had no gene match. The length of the CDR3 is 18 residues. CDR3 protein: CASRQISLAGGGHNEQFF. CDR3 bases: TGTGCCAGCAGACAAATAAGCCTAGCGGGTGGGGGGCACAATGAGCAGTTCTTC.

The chain has TRBV2 and TRBJ1-1; a weak D match, TRBD1 (5 bases). V lost 1 base to trimming and J lost 1 base, with 13 bases between them. The CDR3 runs to 16 residues. Germline V gives CDR1 SNHLY, CDR2 FYNNEI. This chain's CDR3 is CASSEGGWSPNTEAFF. The DNA for the CDR3 is TGTGCCAGCAGTGAAGGGGGGTGGTCTCCGAACACTGAAGCTTTCTTT.

This CDR3 reads CASSSHDRDHGYTF. In nucleotides, the CDR3 is TGTGCCAGCAGCTCGCACGACAGGGACCATGGCTACACCTTC. The chain carries TRBV3-1 and TRBJ1-2; 7 positions match TRBD1. CDR3 length equals 14 residues. With 5 bases clipped from V and 6 bases from J, the junction kept 9 bases outside the gene matches. In germline, CDR1 is LGHDT, CDR2 YNNKEL (reference sequence). The full variable domain, in which reference TRBV3-1 and TRBJ1-2 provide the parts outside the CDR3, is DTAVSQTPKYLVTQMGNDKSIKCEQNLGHDTMYWYKQDSKKFLKIMFSYNNKELIINETVPNRFSPKSPDKAHLNLHINSLELGDSAVYFCASSSHDRDHGYTFGSGTRLTVV.

The chain employs TRBV15 and TRBJ2-5; D not certain. V gave up 0 bases and J gave up 2 bases, with 10 bases separating them. CDR3 size: 15 residues. CDR1 is LNHNV, CDR2 YYDKDF, per germline (reference sequence). The CDR3 DNA sequence: TGTGCCACCAGCAGAGATTACCAGATACAAGAGACCCAGTACTTC. Its translation is CATSRDYQIQETQYF.